This T cell receptor beta chain was retrieved from a study of beta chain features in type 1 diabetes. Trimming cost V 0 bases and J 3 bases, with 9 bases left between them. The CDR3 sequence is 15 residues long. Germline V CDR1 and CDR2: KGHSH, LQKENI. Investigators reverse transcribed all isolated RNA, so they sequenced expressed TCRB transcripts. Assay used: immunoSEQ multiplex PCR; TCRdb lists only in-frame clones, some missing. This sample has over 150,000 clones, with approximately 7.8% found just once. The study's findings and limits: All four CD4+ subsets from Type 1 diabetes patients carried moderately but significantly shorter TCRB CDR3s. The analysis here could not establish whether HLA type shapes TCRB rearrangement. Relative to healthy donors, patients appeared to have naive, central memory and Treg TCRB repertoires that were more similar.

In this sample, this clone turned up a few times. Its antigen is as yet unknown. This TCR was sampled from a woman between 40 and 55 years old with type 1 diabetes. Sequencing input: central memory CD4+ T cells from blood. The chain links TRBV18 to TRBJ1-5, with unresolved D. DNA of the CDR3: TGTGCCAGCTCACCACCCGGCACTAACAATCAGCCCCAGCATTTT. It specifies CASSPPGTNNQPQHF. Full variable domain (outside the CDR3, taken from reference TRBV18 and TRBJ1-5): NAGVMQNPRHLVRRRGQEARLRCSPMKGHSHVYWYRQLPEEGLKFMVYLQKENIIDESGMPKERFSAEFPKEGPSILRIQQVVRGDSAAYFCASSPPGTNNQPQHFGDGTRLSIL.